Presented here are 2 T cell receptor beta chains from one specimen sequenced in a study of blood T cells in healthy people across ages. For the second PCR, which ran for about 7 to 11 cycles, a sample-barcoded 5' primer and a J-beta primer mix were used. TCRdb redid the calling of the 5' RACE reads with MiXCR, one entry per CDR3 protein. The sample has about 1.8 million distinct CDR3 sequences, 49% seen once. The sequenced sample was blood. Receptors originate from a woman between 40 and 50 years old in good health.

The CDR3 protein is CASSPGPNNSPLHF. CDR3 nucleotide sequence: TGTGCCAGCAGCCCCGGACCCAATAATTCACCCCTCCACTTT. This sequence joins TRBV3-1 and TRBJ1-6; D is unresolved. Germline V gives CDR1 LGHDT, CDR2 YNNKEL (reference sequence). Trimming removed 4 bases from V and 5 bases from J, with 9 bases in between. The CDR3 extends over 14 amino acids.

The V and J genes are TRBV21-1 and TRBJ1-2; the table's D call of TRBD1 was not tested on the DNA. TRBV21-1 represents a pseudogene. The CDR3 has 16 residues. This CDR3 is CASSPGGPGEVYGYTF. Written as DNA, the CDR3 is TGTGCCAGCAGCCCCGGGGGTCCAGGGGAAGTCTATGGCTACACCTTC.